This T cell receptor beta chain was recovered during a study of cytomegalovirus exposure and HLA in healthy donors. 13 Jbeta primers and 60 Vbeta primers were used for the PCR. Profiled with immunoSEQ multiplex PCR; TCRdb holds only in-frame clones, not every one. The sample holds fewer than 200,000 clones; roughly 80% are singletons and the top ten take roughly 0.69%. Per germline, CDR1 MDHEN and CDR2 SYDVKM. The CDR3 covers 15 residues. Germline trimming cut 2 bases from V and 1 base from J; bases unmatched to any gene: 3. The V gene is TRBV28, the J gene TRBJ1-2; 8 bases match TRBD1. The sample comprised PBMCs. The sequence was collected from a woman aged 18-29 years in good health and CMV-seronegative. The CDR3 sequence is CASSLGDRLNYGYTF. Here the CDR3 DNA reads TGTGCCAGCAGTTTAGGGGACAGGCTTAACTATGGCTACACCTTC.